This is a list of T cell receptor beta chains from one sample in a study of shared clonotypes between healthy human individuals. Generated by immunoSEQ multiplex PCR, the TCRdb table keeps only in-frame clones and is missing some. The top ten clones hold about 1.8% of a sample with roughly 2.1 million clones, about 92% of them seen once. Specimen: naive CD8+ T cells from PBMCs. The receptors originated from a man younger than 35 in good health. Some clones in this sample may be carry-over from other donors' samples. CDR3s include the opening cysteine and the closing phenylalanine or tryptophan. D genes are given only for firm matches.

j_call: TRBJ2-2; v_call: TRBV28; d_call: .; cdr3_aa: CASIRERTGELFF; cdr3_nt: TGTGCCAGCATTCGGGAGCGGACCGGGGAGCTGTTTTTT
j_call: TRBJ1-1; v_call: TRBV7-9; d_call: .; cdr3_aa: CASRRAENTEAFF; cdr3_nt: TGTGCCAGCAGACGCGCGGAGAACACTGAAGCTTTCTTT
j_call: TRBJ2-1; v_call: TRBV9; d_call: TRBD2; cdr3_aa: CASSVVPGGSYNEQFF; cdr3_nt: TGTGCCAGCAGCGTAGTCCCGGGAGGGTCCTACAATGAGCAGTTCTTC
j_call: TRBJ2-7; v_call: TRBV7-3; d_call: .; cdr3_aa: CASSLTPGGEQYF; cdr3_nt: TGTGCCAGCAGCTTGACGCCTGGGGGCGAGCAGTACTTC
j_call: TRBJ2-2; v_call: TRBV29-1; d_call: TRBD1; cdr3_aa: CSVEGGGRLFF; cdr3_nt: TGCAGCGTTGAAGGAGGGGGCAGGCTGTTTTTT
j_call: TRBJ2-7; v_call: TRBV14; d_call: .; cdr3_aa: CASRVKWVCYEQYF; cdr3_nt: TGTGCCAGCAGGGTAAAATGGGTCTGCTACGAGCAGTACTTC
j_call: TRBJ2-2; v_call: TRBV6-1; d_call: .; cdr3_aa: CASTGNTGELFF; cdr3_nt: TGTGCCAGCACCGGGAACACCGGGGAGCTGTTTTTT
j_call: TRBJ1-2; v_call: TRBV10-3; d_call: .; cdr3_aa: CAISRSVGNHGYTF; cdr3_nt: TGTGCCATCAGTCGGTCAGTCGGGAACCATGGCTACACCTTC
j_call: TRBJ2-3; v_call: TRBV25-1; d_call: .; cdr3_aa: CASSDRKGGFTDTQYF; cdr3_nt: TGTGCCAGCAGTGATCGTAAAGGGGGTTTCACAGATACGCAGTATTTT
j_call: TRBJ2-7; v_call: TRBV6-5; d_call: .; cdr3_aa: CASSPDSFYEQYF; cdr3_nt: TGTGCCAGCAGCCCGGACAGCTTCTACGAGCAGTACTTC
j_call: TRBJ2-5; v_call: TRBV7-9; d_call: TRBD1; cdr3_aa: CASSSGQGTRQTQYF; cdr3_nt: TGTGCCAGCAGCTCCGGACAGGGTACGAGACAGACCCAGTACTTC
j_call: TRBJ1-2; v_call: TRBV29-1; d_call: .; cdr3_aa: CSVLGPAGGYTF; cdr3_nt: TGCAGCGTTCTGGGGCCGGCGGGTGGCTACACCTTC
j_call: TRBJ2-7; v_call: TRBV27; d_call: TRBD2; cdr3_aa: CATQGLAGSYEQYF; cdr3_nt: TGTGCCACCCAGGGACTAGCGGGTTCCTACGAGCAGTACTTC
j_call: TRBJ2-1; v_call: TRBV27; d_call: .; cdr3_aa: CASSFLKPNGADEQFF; cdr3_nt: TGTGCCAGCAGTTTTCTCAAGCCGAATGGGGCTGATGAGCAGTTCTTC
j_call: TRBJ2-2; v_call: TRBV6-5; d_call: .; cdr3_aa: CASSFTRDLGTGELFF; cdr3_nt: TGTGCCAGCAGTTTTACACGGGATCTAGGAACCGGGGAGCTGTTTTTT
j_call: TRBJ2-5; v_call: TRBV7-8; d_call: .; cdr3_aa: CASSLWRDYQETQYF; cdr3_nt: TGTGCCAGCAGCTTGTGGAGAGACTACCAAGAGACCCAGTACTTC
j_call: TRBJ2-2; v_call: TRBV27; d_call: TRBD2; cdr3_aa: CASWGTSGTGELFF; cdr3_nt: TGTGCCAGTTGGGGGACTAGCGGTACCGGGGAGCTGTTTTTT
j_call: TRBJ2-7; v_call: TRBV6-6; d_call: TRBD2; cdr3_aa: CASLAGAATLYEQYF; cdr3_nt: TGTGCCAGCCTAGCGGGAGCAGCCACCCTCTACGAGCAGTACTTC
j_call: TRBJ2-1; v_call: TRBV28; d_call: TRBD2; cdr3_aa: CASRKSGSLYNEQFF; cdr3_nt: TGTGCCAGCAGAAAAAGCGGGAGTCTGTACAATGAGCAGTTCTTC
j_call: TRBJ2-1; v_call: TRBV11-2; d_call: .; cdr3_aa: CATRTVLDNEQFF; cdr3_nt: TGTGCCACCAGGACAGTTTTAGACAATGAGCAGTTCTTC
j_call: TRBJ2-1; v_call: TRBV28; d_call: .; cdr3_aa: CASSLIADQFF; cdr3_nt: TGTGCCAGCAGTTTAATAGCGGACCAGTTCTTC